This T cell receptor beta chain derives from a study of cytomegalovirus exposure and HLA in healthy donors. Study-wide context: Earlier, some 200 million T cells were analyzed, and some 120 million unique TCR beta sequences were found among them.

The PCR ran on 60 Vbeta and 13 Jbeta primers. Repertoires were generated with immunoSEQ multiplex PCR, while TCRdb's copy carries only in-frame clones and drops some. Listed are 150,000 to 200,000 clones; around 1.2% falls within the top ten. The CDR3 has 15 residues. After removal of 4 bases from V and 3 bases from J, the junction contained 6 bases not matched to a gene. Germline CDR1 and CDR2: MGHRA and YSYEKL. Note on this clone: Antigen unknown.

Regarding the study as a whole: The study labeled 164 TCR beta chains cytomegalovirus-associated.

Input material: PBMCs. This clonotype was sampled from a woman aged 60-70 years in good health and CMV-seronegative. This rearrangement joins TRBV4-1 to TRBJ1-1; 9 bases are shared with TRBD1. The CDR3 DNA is TGCGCCAGCAGCCGTCGGGACAGGGCAGACACTGAAGCTTTCTTT. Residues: CASSRRDRADTEAFF.